This entry lists 22 T cell receptor beta chains sequenced from one sample in a study of PD-L1 blockade in urothelial cancer. Generated by immunoSEQ multiplex PCR, the TCRdb table keeps only in-frame clones and is missing some. The profile shows 90,000 or so clones, 90% of them singletons. Time point described: pretreatment peripheral blood. Sequenced material: PBMCs, taken around atezolizumab (anti-PD-L1) treatment. The receptors originated from a man aged 55 to 69 with urothelial cancer.

The V gene is TRBV5-6, the J gene TRBJ1-2; a possible D gene is TRBD1 (5 bases). CDR3 length: 12 residues. V lost 1 base and J lost 6, with 7 bases in between. The germline V gene has CDR1 SGHDT and CDR2 YYEEEE. DNA for the CDR3: TGTGCCAGCAGCTTGTGGGGGGATGGCTACACCTTC. Its translation: CASSLWGDGYTF.

This clone has more than one count but fewer than ten. This chain uses TRBV10-3 with TRBJ2-3; 9 bases fit TRBD2. V shed 4 bases and J 0 bases; nucleotides not matched to a gene: 8. This CDR3 is 17 amino acids long. CDR1 is ENHRY, CDR2 SYGVKD, per germline. This CDR3 is CAISGVAGDPSTDTQYF. The CDR3 region has the DNA TGTGCCATCAGTGGGGTAGCGGGAGACCCTAGCACAGATACGCAGTATTTT.

V and J are TRBV6-1 and TRBJ2-5; 9 nucleotides line up with TRBD2. V lost 4 bases to trimming and J lost 5 bases; unmatched junction nucleotides: 5. Germline V gene data show CDR1 as MNHNS and CDR2 as SASEGT. This CDR3 contains 14 residues. The DNA for the CDR3 is TGTGCCAGCAGTGTAGCGGGAGTGAGGGAGACCCAGTACTTC. It codes for CASSVAGVRETQYF.

The chain combines TRBV21-1 with TRBJ2-1; TRBD2, the table's D call, lacks a check against the DNA. TRBV21-1 is annotated as a pseudogene. The CDR3 is 15 amino acids. The CDR3 spells CASSRTSVIHNEQFF. The CDR3 nucleotides read TGTGCCAGCAGCAGGACTAGCGTCATCCACAATGAGCAGTTCTTC.

V is TRBV4-2 and J is TRBJ2-3; D perhaps matches TRBD2 (6 bases). V was clipped by 0 bases and J by 0 bases, with 10 bases between them. This CDR3 is 16 amino acids long. Germline V lookup: CDR1 LGHNA, CDR2 YNFKEQ. Here the CDR3 DNA reads TGTGCCAGCAGCCAAGAGGAGGGGTTTAGCACAGATACGCAGTATTTT. Protein: CASSQEEGFSTDTQYF.

The V call is TRBV30, the J call TRBJ2-3, with 7 bases identical to TRBD1. Trimming cost V 5 bases and J 5 bases; bases outside gene matches: 16. Germline V gene sequence: CDR1 GTSNPN, CDR2 SVGIG (reference sequence). CDR3 length equals 16 residues. The CDR3 region has the DNA TGTGCCTGGGCCCCAACACAGGGGTCGGTTGGAGATACGCAGTATTTT. Residues: CAWAPTQGSVGDTQYF.

The chain employs TRBV6-6 and TRBJ2-5; 7 bases align to TRBD1. The V gene's germline CDR1 is MNHNY and CDR2 SVGAGI (reference sequence). This CDR3 region has 15 residues. After removal of 2 bases from V and 2 bases from J, the junction contained 5 bases not matched to a gene. This CDR3 reads CASSYATGQQETQYF. DNA for the CDR3: TGTGCCAGCAGTTACGCGACAGGGCAGCAAGAGACCCAGTACTTC.

This clone has just a few counts. The chain couples TRBV7-9 to TRBJ2-1, with D hard to call. From germline, CDR1 is SEHNR and CDR2 FQNEAQ (reference sequence). Trimming took off 2 bases at V and 2 bases at J, with 4 bases between the two ends. The CDR3 length is 13 residues. The CDR3 coding sequence is TGTGCCAGCAGCTTACCTCCCTACAATGAGCAGTTCTTC. It specifies CASSLPPYNEQFF.

J is TRBJ1-5 and V is TRBV20-1; D not certain. The CDR3 is 11 amino acids. The germline CDR1 and CDR2 sequences are DFQATT and SNEGSKA (reference sequence). V was cut by 5 bases and J by 11 bases, with 13 bases left in between. The CDR3 is CSAGPPTAQHF. The CDR3 DNA reads as TGCAGTGCTGGTCCCCCTACGGCCCAGCATTTT.

The chain employs TRBV2 and TRBJ2-5; 7 positions match TRBD1. This CDR3 contains 16 residues. V shed 1 base, J shed 2 bases, and the junction held 7 bases outside the gene matches. The germline gives CDR1 SNHLY, CDR2 FYNNEI. For the CDR3, the DNA is TGTGCCAGCAGTGAAGAACGAGAGGGACAGCAAGAGACCCAGTACTTC. It is translated as CASSEEREGQQETQYF.

CDR3 nucleotides: TGCGCCAGCAGCTTAATACAGGGTGGGGAGGGCACTGAAGCTTTCTTT. It is translated as CASSLIQGGEGTEAFF. V usage is TRBV5-1 and J usage is TRBJ1-1, with D perhaps matching TRBD1 (6 bases). Germline assignment: CDR1 SGHRS and CDR2 YFSETQ. The V and J ends lost 2 bases and 4 bases respectively, with 18 bases between them. The CDR3 consists of 16 residues.

The chain joins TRBV9 to TRBJ2-2; 10 bases fit TRBD1. V dropped 2 bases and J dropped 5; count of bases not matched to a gene: 3. The CDR3 has 15 amino acids. Germline lookup yields CDR1 SGDLS and CDR2 YYNGEE. The CDR3 here is CASSVGDRGTGELFF. In DNA, the CDR3 is TGTGCCAGCAGCGTGGGGGACAGGGGAACCGGGGAGCTGTTTTTT.

The chain joins TRBV4-3 to TRBJ1-2, with TRBD1 matching over 10 bases. The CDR3 covers 14 residues. The trim removed 5 bases at V and 14 bases at J, leaving 14 bases unmatched. Germline V gene sequence: CDR1 LGHNA, CDR2 YSLEER. The CDR3 loop is CASSITGTGEVGTF. In nucleotides, the CDR3 is TGCGCCAGCAGCATAACAGGGACAGGGGAAGTGGGTACCTTC.

V gene TRBV2 combines with J gene TRBJ1-5, with 7 positions matching TRBD1. CDR3 length equals 14 residues. Germline CDR1 reads SNHLY; CDR2 reads FYNNEI. V shed 6 bases, J shed 5 bases, and the junction held 7 bases outside the gene matches. The CDR3 DNA reads TGTGCCAGCAGACTGATAGGGGGCGATCAGCCCCAGCATTTT. Translation gives CASRLIGGDQPQHF.

The rearrangement links TRBV9 to TRBJ2-2; weak D call: TRBD2 (6 bases). The CDR3 extends over 17 amino acids. CDR1 SGDLS and CDR2 YYNGEE come from the germline V gene. V was pared by 4 bases and J by 6 bases, with 22 bases between. CDR3 nucleotide sequence: TGTGCCAGCAGCTCTCACCAAGTAGCGGCGATGTCCGGGGAGCTGTTTTTT. Its translation is CASSSHQVAAMSGELFF.

The chain is built from TRBV4-1 and TRBJ2-3, with TRBD2 as a possible D gene (5 bases). CDR1 is MGHRA and CDR2 is YSYEKL in the germline V gene. V was cut by 5 bases and J by 1 base, with 28 bases left in between. The CDR3 has 20 residues. The CDR3 protein is CASSGNDYYNTRRGTDTQYF. The CDR3 nucleotides read TGCGCCAGCAGCGGGAACGACTACTACAACACCCGACGGGGCACAGATACGCAGTATTTT.

Here the CDR3 reads CASSPSSSGNTIYF. In DNA form, the CDR3 reads TGTGCCAGCAGCCCGAGCTCATCTGGAAACACCATATATTTT. The chain joins TRBV7-3 to TRBJ1-3; D is ambiguous. Per the germline V gene, CDR1 is SGHTA and CDR2 is FQGTGA. Trimming pared 5 bases from V and 1 base from J, leaving 9 bases between. This CDR3 has 14 residues.

The chain is built from TRBV30 and TRBJ1-5; D perhaps matches TRBD1 (5 bases). Germline V lookup: CDR1 GTSNPN, CDR2 SVGIG (reference sequence). V was shortened by 5 bases and J by 4 bases, with 9 bases between the two germline ends. The CDR3 loop spans 12 amino acids. The CDR3 bases are TGTGCCTGGGGGGGAGGGAATCAGCCCCAGCATTTT. Residues: CAWGGGNQPQHF.

This clone occurred once. This sequence joins TRBV19 and TRBJ2-1; D is unresolved. V was trimmed by 3 bases and J by 3 bases, leaving 6 bases between them. The CDR3 consists of 13 residues. Germline values: CDR1 LNHDA, CDR2 SQIVND (reference sequence). The CDR3 loop reads CASSISNYNEQFF. The CDR3 DNA is TGTGCCAGTAGTATTAGCAACTACAATGAGCAGTTCTTC.

V is TRBV5-1 and J is TRBJ2-3; no firm D call. The germline gives CDR1 SGHRS, CDR2 YFSETQ. Trimming took off 0 bases at V and 8 bases at J, with 10 bases between the two ends. CDR3 length equals 13 residues. The CDR3 spells CASSLAPPSTQYF. As DNA, the CDR3 is TGCGCCAGCAGCTTGGCCCCGCCCAGTACGCAGTATTTT.

This chain joins TRBV19 and TRBJ2-5; TRBD2 matches at 10 bases. V lost 0 bases, J lost 6 bases, and 4 bases stayed unmatched. The CDR3 extends over 15 amino acids. Per germline, CDR1 LNHDA and CDR2 SQIVND (reference sequence). The CDR3 DNA is TGTGCCAGTAGTATAGAAGCGGGAGGGCGGCAGACCCAGTACTTC. Its protein product is CASSIEAGGRQTQYF. The entire variable domain, with the rest obtained from reference TRBV19 and TRBJ2-5, is as follows: DGGITQSPKYLFRKEGQNVTLSCEQNLNHDAMYWYRQDPGQGLRLIYYSQIVNDFQKGDIAEGYSVSREKKESFPLTVTSAQKNPTAFYLCASSIEAGGRQTQYFGPGTRLLVL.

The chain uses TRBV7-2 and TRBJ2-7; TRBD2 aligns across 9 bases. Losses at the gene ends were 1 base for V and 6 bases for J; bases not matched to a gene: 10. In germline, CDR1 is SGHTA, CDR2 FQGNSA. The CDR3 has 16 amino acids. CDR3 in amino acids: CASSLVSGGGGGEQYF. CDR3 bases: TGTGCCAGCAGCTTAGTATCGGGCGGGGGGGGCGGCGAGCAGTACTTC. The variable domain in full, completed from reference TRBV7-2 and TRBJ2-7, reads GAGVSQSPSNKVTEKGKDVELRCDPISGHTALYWYRQSLGQGLEFLIYFQGNSAPDKSGLPSDRFSAERTGGSVSTLTIQRTQQEDSAVYLCASSLVSGGGGGEQYFGPGTRLTVT.